This T cell receptor beta chain is from a study of graft-versus-host responses after intestinal transplantation. Study-level information: Multivisceral, liver-intestinal, or isolated intestinal transplants were performed in recipients.

CDR3 length equals 15 residues. Germline values: CDR1 SGHNT, CDR2 YYREEE (reference sequence). The V gene end was trimmed by 3 bases and the J gene end by 2 bases; junction bases not matched to a gene: 5. TCRdb's table, derived via immunoSEQ multiplex PCR, lists solely in-frame clones and lacks some. The sample lists about 130,000 clones, around 90% occurring once. About this clone itself: Antigen unknown.

This material consisted of unstimulated CD4+ T cells sorted from spleen or lymph node cells, taken before intestinal transplant. The chain employs TRBV5-4 and TRBJ2-3; 8 bases fit TRBD2. This TCR was sampled from a human donor who received an intestinal transplant. This chain's CDR3 is CASSSTSGATDTQYF. The CDR3 DNA reads TGTGCCAGCAGCTCAACTAGCGGCGCCACAGATACGCAGTATTTT.